The sequence of this T cell receptor (beta chain) was determined in a study of cytomegalovirus exposure and HLA in healthy donors. Findings and caveats of the study: A later analysis found common viral pathogens apparently linked to several of the most significant clusters. The productive fraction for most TCR beta V segments was about 87% or about 30% in an earlier analysis.

PCR was performed using 60 Vbeta and 13 Jbeta primers. Profiling relied on immunoSEQ multiplex PCR, and the TCRdb table lists in-frame clones only, not all of them. With tens of thousands of clones in the sample, the ten largest clones hold approximately 4%. Trimming cost V 3 bases and J 7 bases, with 6 bases left between them. The CDR3 is made up of 11 amino acids. Germline values: CDR1 LNHDA, CDR2 SQIVND (reference sequence). On this clone: Its specificity is not known.

Sequenced material: PBMCs. This clonotype originated in a man aged 35 to 55 in good health and CMV-seronegative. The chain combines TRBV19 with TRBJ1-2; D is unresolved. CDR3 sequence (DNA): TGTGCCAGTAGTATGGAGGCTGGCTACACCTTC. Translating gives CASSMEAGYTF.